Detailed here is one TCR beta chain. The data were obtained in a study of blood T cell repertoires in COVID-19. Authors' methods: Reference gene primer amplification yielded estimated nucleated cell counts. Sequencing used immunoSEQ multiplex PCR; TCRdb keeps in-frame clones, though not all of them. D and trimming come from the DNA, and the V and J calls and clone size come from that table. The data hold more than 200,000 clones, with approximately 86% observed a single time. The CDR3 is 15 amino acids. The TCR comes from a young man with active or convalescent COVID-19. The chain combines TRBV1 with TRBJ1-2; TRBD1, the table's D call, was not compared with the DNA. TRBV1 is deemed a pseudogene. The specimen was peripheral blood. The CDR3 protein is CTSSQPFQGDYGYTF. As DNA, the CDR3 is TGCACCAGCAGCCAACCTTTCCAGGGGGACTATGGCTACACCTTC.